The source of this T cell receptor (beta chain) is a study of blood T cell repertoires in COVID-19. Study-level information: Sources were T cells, B-cell-depleted T cells, or PBMCs; the material itself was cDNA or gDNA.

With 4 bases removed from V and 1 base from J, the gap between germline ends came to 9 bases. Germline V lookup: CDR1 SGHRS, CDR2 YFSETQ. The CDR3 has 13 residues. Produced via immunoSEQ multiplex PCR; TCRdb's table is partial and in-frame only. The repertoire consists of 350,000 to 450,000 clones, with 70% to 90% occurring once and the leading ten covering roughly 1.4%. Comments on this clone: Other DNA sequences in this specimen translate into the identical CDR3.

The chain couples TRBV5-1 to TRBJ2-7, with TRBD1 as a possible D gene (5 bases). The sample comprised PBMCs or T cells enriched from blood (not recorded which). This clonotype was obtained from a woman aged 18-29 years who had been exposed to COVID-19. CDR3 in DNA: TGCGCCAGCAGCCTCACAGGATCCTACGAGCAGTACTTC. Amino acids: CASSLTGSYEQYF.